This T cell receptor (beta chain) was identified in a study of EBV T-cell therapy then PD-1 blockade in nasopharyngeal carcinoma. The count of this clone is one. Its antigen is unknown. TCRdb's copy holds only in-frame clones and misses some; the assay was immunoSEQ multiplex PCR. The sample includes about 14,000 clones, under 90% of them seen just once. Treatment denoted: AdE1-LMPpoly-expanded autologous EBV-specific T-cell therapy followed by anti-PD-1 nivolumab. V trimming: 5 bases; J trimming: 2 bases; junction bases outside the gene matches: 8. The germline V gene has CDR1 MNHEY and CDR2 SVGEGT. The CDR3 consists of 15 residues.

The sample consisted of CD8+ T cells from blood, taken at roughly day 110 from a patient whose treatment included autologous EBV-specific T cells and nivolumab. V gene TRBV6-2 or TRBV6-3 combines with J gene TRBJ2-7; TRBD1 aligns across 8 bases. The clonotype was recovered from a man in his forties with nasopharyngeal carcinoma. CDR3 nucleotides: TGTGCCAGCAGTGGCAGGGGGCACATAACCTACGAGCAGTACTTC. This gives the protein CASSGRGHITYEQYF.